This record covers a single TCR beta chain. Its specificity is unknown. These data come from a study of shared clonotypes between healthy human individuals. Study in general: The study used three CD4 naive, three CD4 memory, two CD8 naive and one CD8 memory plate per donor. Points from the study as a whole: Clonotypes shared by all four sorted-subset donors had higher generation probabilities than non-shared clonotypes. Sharing across a handful of donors was seen in about 5% of naive CD4 clonotypes.

J gave up 14 bases and V 3 bases, and 10 bases lay outside the gene matches. The V gene's germline CDR1 is SNHLY and CDR2 FYNNEI. CDR3 length equals 14 residues. Naive CD8 cells, CD45RO-negative and positively selected for CCR7, excluded terminally differentiated effector memory CD45RA+ cells. Sequenced by immunoSEQ multiplex PCR; TCRdb stores in-frame clones only, minus some. The table lists around 600,000 clones, 95% of them singletons. The source of this sequence is a woman in her twenties or thirties in good health. This chain links TRBV2 with TRBJ2-1; 10 bases align to TRBD2. Specimen: naive CD8+ T cells sorted from blood. The CDR3 DNA reads as TGTGCCAGCAGTGATCGTACTAGCGGGAAAGGGGAGTTCTTC. Translating gives CASSDRTSGKGEFF.